This is a list of T cell receptor beta chains from one sample in a study of blood T cells in healthy people across ages. TCRdb passed the 5' RACE reads through MiXCR, listing each CDR3 protein once. The table shows about 1.5 million distinct CDR3 sequences, with under 55% occurring only once. Material: blood. These TCRs come from a woman under 30 in good health. Each CDR3 is given with its conserved first and last residue. Each record gives: CDR3 DNA, CDR3 protein, V gene, D gene, clone size, J gene. D genes are given only for firm matches. The size field is filled for only some rows; it gives once, few, many or a size class.

cdr3_nt: TGCGCCAGCAGCCAAGATAGATCCTCGTCTAACTATGGCTACACCTTC
cdr3_aa: CASSQDRSSSNYGYTF
v_call: TRBV4-1
d_call: .
clone_size: few
j_call: TRBJ1-2

cdr3_nt: TGTGCCAGCAGTTACAGAGGACAGGATATCCTCTATGGCTACACCTTC
cdr3_aa: CASSYRGQDILYGYTF
v_call: TRBV6-2/TRBV6-3
d_call: TRBD1
clone_size: few
j_call: TRBJ1-2

cdr3_nt: TGTGCCAGCAGCGATCTCCGGGGACAGATCTTCTATGGCTACACCTTC
cdr3_aa: CASSDLRGQIFYGYTF
v_call: TRBV7-9
d_call: TRBD1
clone_size: .
j_call: TRBJ1-2

cdr3_nt: TGTGCCAGCAGCCCGAGGGCCCAGGGGAATTCACCCCTCCACTTT
cdr3_aa: CASSPRAQGNSPLHF
v_call: TRBV3-1
d_call: .
clone_size: .
j_call: TRBJ1-6

cdr3_nt: TGTGCCAGCAGCCTCGACTACACTAGCACAGATACGCAGTATTTT
cdr3_aa: CASSLDYTSTDTQYF
v_call: TRBV7-3
d_call: .
clone_size: many
j_call: TRBJ2-3

cdr3_nt: TGCGCCAGCGCTCGACTAGCGGGGGGGCCGATTGAGCAGTTCTTC
cdr3_aa: CASARLAGGPIEQFF
v_call: TRBV5-1
d_call: TRBD2
clone_size: .
j_call: TRBJ2-1

cdr3_nt: TGTGCCATCAGTGAGTCGAGTCCGGGACAAGGTTTCTACGAGCAGTACTTC
cdr3_aa: CAISESSPGQGFYEQYF
v_call: TRBV10-3
d_call: .
clone_size: many
j_call: TRBJ2-7

cdr3_nt: TGCGCCAGCAGCCAAGATCCGCGGACCGGAGAACAGTTCTTC
cdr3_aa: CASSQDPRTGEQFF
v_call: TRBV4-3
d_call: .
clone_size: .
j_call: TRBJ2-1

cdr3_nt: TGCAGTGCTAGACAGGGGTCTTACAACGGGGAGCTGTTTTTT
cdr3_aa: CSARQGSYNGELFF
v_call: TRBV20-1
d_call: .
clone_size: few
j_call: TRBJ2-2

cdr3_nt: TGTGCCAGCAAGGACCGAATTAGCTCCTACGAGCAGTACTTC
cdr3_aa: CASKDRISSYEQYF
v_call: TRBV27
d_call: .
clone_size: few
j_call: TRBJ2-7

cdr3_nt: TGTGCCCTAAGGACAGGGAGCTCCTACGAGCAGTACTTC
cdr3_aa: CALRTGSSYEQYF
v_call: TRBV10-3
d_call: TRBD1
clone_size: few
j_call: TRBJ2-7

cdr3_nt: TGTGCCAGCAGCACCCCCGGGACACTTTTAACCTACGAGCAGTACTTC
cdr3_aa: CASSTPGTLLTYEQYF
v_call: TRBV7-9
d_call: .
clone_size: .
j_call: TRBJ2-7

cdr3_nt: TGTGCCAGCAGTGAGTCTTTTACCACAGATACGCAGTATTTT
cdr3_aa: CASSESFTTDTQYF
v_call: TRBV2
d_call: .
clone_size: .
j_call: TRBJ2-3

cdr3_nt: TGTGCCAGCAGTGAGGAGACCTCTGGAAACACCATATATTTT
cdr3_aa: CASSEETSGNTIYF
v_call: TRBV12-3/TRBV12-4
d_call: .
clone_size: few
j_call: TRBJ1-3

cdr3_nt: TGTGCCAGCAGTTTCTCGGGACTAGCGGACAATGAGCAGTTCTTC
cdr3_aa: CASSFSGLADNEQFF
v_call: TRBV27
d_call: TRBD2
clone_size: .
j_call: TRBJ2-1

cdr3_nt: TGTGCCAGCAGCCAAGATGTGGGGGGGCTAAGAACTGAAGCTTTCTTT
cdr3_aa: CASSQDVGGLRTEAFF
v_call: TRBV4-2
d_call: .
clone_size: .
j_call: TRBJ1-1

cdr3_nt: TGTGCCAGCAGTCCCCTGGGACTAGGTAGGAATGAGCAGTTCTTC
cdr3_aa: CASSPLGLGRNEQFF
v_call: TRBV12-3/TRBV12-4
d_call: TRBD2
clone_size: .
j_call: TRBJ2-1

cdr3_nt: TGTGCCAGCTCCGGGGCTCGAGGAGAAAAACTGTTTTTT
cdr3_aa: CASSGARGEKLFF
v_call: TRBV2
d_call: .
clone_size: .
j_call: TRBJ1-4

cdr3_nt: TGTGCCAGCAGCTTCCGGTCAGGGGGCAGGTCACCCCTCCACTTT
cdr3_aa: CASSFRSGGRSPLHF
v_call: TRBV12-3/TRBV12-4
d_call: TRBD1
clone_size: .
j_call: TRBJ1-6

cdr3_nt: TGTGCCAGCAGTTACCCCGTGCAGCCCCAGCATTTT
cdr3_aa: CASSYPVQPQHF
v_call: TRBV6-2/TRBV6-3
d_call: .
clone_size: .
j_call: TRBJ1-5

cdr3_nt: TGTGCCAGCAGTTACTCGGGCGGGAGGGCCCTCCGCTCCTACAATGAGCAGTTCTTC
cdr3_aa: CASSYSGGRALRSYNEQFF
v_call: TRBV6-5
d_call: TRBD2
clone_size: few
j_call: TRBJ2-1

cdr3_nt: TGCGCCAGCAGCTCAGACACGAGGGAGACCCAGTACTTC
cdr3_aa: CASSSDTRETQYF
v_call: TRBV5-1
d_call: .
clone_size: .
j_call: TRBJ2-5

cdr3_nt: TGTGCCAGCAGGGTTAGCGGGGTAAATGAGCAGTTCTTC
cdr3_aa: CASRVSGVNEQFF
v_call: TRBV6-5
d_call: TRBD2
clone_size: .
j_call: TRBJ2-1

cdr3_nt: TGTGCCAGCAGTGAAACAGGGAGGGGAAATGAAAAACTGTTTTTT
cdr3_aa: CASSETGRGNEKLFF
v_call: TRBV2
d_call: .
clone_size: .
j_call: TRBJ1-4

cdr3_nt: TGCGCCAGCGGATTAGCACTGGGGGATGAGCAGTTCTTC
cdr3_aa: CASGLALGDEQFF
v_call: TRBV5-1
d_call: .
clone_size: .
j_call: TRBJ2-1

cdr3_nt: TGTGCCACCAAACCCTACGCGGCAGGCGCGAATGAAAAACTGTTTTTT
cdr3_aa: CATKPYAAGANEKLFF
v_call: TRBV12-3/TRBV12-4
d_call: .
clone_size: .
j_call: TRBJ1-4

cdr3_nt: TGTGCCAGCACCCAATCTTACGGACGGGAGAACACTGAAGCTTTCTTT
cdr3_aa: CASTQSYGRENTEAFF
v_call: TRBV2
d_call: .
clone_size: few
j_call: TRBJ1-1

cdr3_nt: TGTGCCAGCAGCTTAGATGGGACTAGCGGGAATGAGCAGTTCTTC
cdr3_aa: CASSLDGTSGNEQFF
v_call: TRBV7-2
d_call: TRBD2
clone_size: .
j_call: TRBJ2-1

cdr3_nt: TGCAGCGTTGAACCGCACCCGAACACTGAAGCTTTCTTT
cdr3_aa: CSVEPHPNTEAFF
v_call: TRBV29-1
d_call: .
clone_size: .
j_call: TRBJ1-1

cdr3_nt: TGTGCCAGCAGTGACGTAGGACAGGCATCCTACGAGCAGTACTTC
cdr3_aa: CASSDVGQASYEQYF
v_call: TRBV2
d_call: TRBD1
clone_size: few
j_call: TRBJ2-7

cdr3_nt: TGCAGCGTCGGGACTAGCGGGAGCACAGATACGCAGTATTTT
cdr3_aa: CSVGTSGSTDTQYF
v_call: TRBV29-1
d_call: TRBD2
clone_size: .
j_call: TRBJ2-3

cdr3_nt: TGCAGTGCTAGAGCCCCAGGGGACAGGGGACGCTACACCTTC
cdr3_aa: CSARAPGDRGRYTF
v_call: TRBV20-1
d_call: TRBD1
clone_size: .
j_call: TRBJ1-2

cdr3_nt: TGTGCCGGCAGCTTACCCACAGGACCCTACGAGCAGTACTTC
cdr3_aa: CAGSLPTGPYEQYF
v_call: TRBV7-2
d_call: .
clone_size: .
j_call: TRBJ2-7

cdr3_nt: TGCAGTGCTAGTCTTGGGACAGCAGATCCCAATGGCTACACCTTC
cdr3_aa: CSASLGTADPNGYTF
v_call: TRBV20-1
d_call: TRBD1
clone_size: .
j_call: TRBJ1-2

cdr3_nt: TGCAGTGCGTCGCAGGGGGTGCCCCAGCATTTT
cdr3_aa: CSASQGVPQHF
v_call: TRBV20-1
d_call: TRBD1
clone_size: .
j_call: TRBJ1-5

cdr3_nt: TGTGCCAGCAGTTCGCAGGGGGACAATGAGCAGTTCTTC
cdr3_aa: CASSSQGDNEQFF
v_call: TRBV6-2/TRBV6-3
d_call: TRBD1
clone_size: .
j_call: TRBJ2-1

cdr3_nt: TGCAGCGTTGAAAAGGGACTGGGCCAAGAGACCCAGTACTTC
cdr3_aa: CSVEKGLGQETQYF
v_call: TRBV29-1
d_call: .
clone_size: .
j_call: TRBJ2-5

cdr3_nt: TGTGCCAGCAGTTTTGTCCTTTCGGACGAGCAGTACTTC
cdr3_aa: CASSFVLSDEQYF
v_call: TRBV12-3/TRBV12-4
d_call: .
clone_size: few
j_call: TRBJ2-7

cdr3_nt: TGTGCCAGCAGTTCCCAACCCTCCACTAGCCCATTCCAAGAGACCCAGTACTTC
cdr3_aa: CASSSQPSTSPFQETQYF
v_call: TRBV6-2/TRBV6-3
d_call: .
clone_size: .
j_call: TRBJ2-5

cdr3_nt: TGCAGTGCTGGACAGGGGGTAGAATCCAAAAACATTCAGTACTTC
cdr3_aa: CSAGQGVESKNIQYF
v_call: TRBV20-1
d_call: TRBD1
clone_size: .
j_call: TRBJ2-4

cdr3_nt: TGTGCCAGCAGTGAGCGGGGACGGTTTGGCTACACCTTC
cdr3_aa: CASSERGRFGYTF
v_call: TRBV25-1
d_call: .
clone_size: few
j_call: TRBJ1-2

cdr3_nt: TGTGCCAGCAGTTTCAGGGGTCAATTCCACGAGCAGTACTTC
cdr3_aa: CASSFRGQFHEQYF
v_call: TRBV28
d_call: .
clone_size: .
j_call: TRBJ2-7

cdr3_nt: TGTGCCAGCAGCCCGGGACTGACTATCTATGGCTACACCTTC
cdr3_aa: CASSPGLTIYGYTF
v_call: TRBV12-3/TRBV12-4
d_call: .
clone_size: few
j_call: TRBJ1-2

cdr3_nt: TGTGCCAGCAGATTACTAGCGGGGGCCCTCTACAATGAGCAGTTCTTC
cdr3_aa: CASRLLAGALYNEQFF
v_call: TRBV6-5
d_call: TRBD2
clone_size: .
j_call: TRBJ2-1

cdr3_nt: TGTGCCAGCACGGAAAAGACCTACGAGCAGTACTTC
cdr3_aa: CASTEKTYEQYF
v_call: TRBV2
d_call: .
clone_size: few
j_call: TRBJ2-7

cdr3_nt: TGTGCCTGGAGTATCCGGGACAGGGGGAATGAGCAGTTCTTC
cdr3_aa: CAWSIRDRGNEQFF
v_call: TRBV30
d_call: TRBD1
clone_size: few
j_call: TRBJ2-1

cdr3_nt: TGTGCCAGCAGTGGGACAGAAACCTACAATGAGCAGTTCTTC
cdr3_aa: CASSGTETYNEQFF
v_call: TRBV25-1
d_call: .
clone_size: .
j_call: TRBJ2-1

cdr3_nt: TGTGCCAGCAGTTTGGAGACTAGCGGGGCCGAGACCCAGTACTTC
cdr3_aa: CASSLETSGAETQYF
v_call: TRBV12-3/TRBV12-4
d_call: TRBD2
clone_size: .
j_call: TRBJ2-5

cdr3_nt: TGTGCCAGCAGCGGGAACAGGGGGCGCGGGTACAATGAGCAGTTCTTC
cdr3_aa: CASSGNRGRGYNEQFF
v_call: TRBV11-2
d_call: TRBD1
clone_size: .
j_call: TRBJ2-1

cdr3_nt: TGCAGCGTTGGTGGGGGGGGCCCAGCCCCAGATACGCAGTATTTT
cdr3_aa: CSVGGGGPAPDTQYF
v_call: TRBV29-1
d_call: .
clone_size: .
j_call: TRBJ2-3

cdr3_nt: TGTGCCAGCAGCACCGCGGACAGGGAAGAGACCCAGTACTTC
cdr3_aa: CASSTADREETQYF
v_call: TRBV12-3/TRBV12-4
d_call: TRBD1
clone_size: few
j_call: TRBJ2-5